Below, 5 T cell receptor beta chains from the same sample are listed, as sequenced in a study of beta chain features in type 1 diabetes. Study-wide results and caveats: Significant though moderate, a shortening of TCRB CDR3s appeared in all four CD4+ subsets of Type 1 diabetes patients.

No cognate antigen is known for these TCRs. Every isolated RNA sample was fully reverse transcribed, so sequencing captured expressed TCRB transcripts. Sequencing was performed with immunoSEQ multiplex PCR; in TCRdb, only in-frame clones are kept and a portion is missing. The top ten clones hold about 3.9% of a sample with 20,000 to 30,000 clones, under 75% of them seen once. The sequenced material came from Tregs from blood. The receptors were sampled from a man younger than 30 with type 1 diabetes.

The V and J genes are TRBV7-9 and TRBJ1-2, with D perhaps TRBD1 (6 bases). V was shortened by 2 bases and J by 9 bases, with 16 bases between the two germline ends. Germline assignment: CDR1 SEHNR and CDR2 FQNEAQ (reference sequence). This CDR3 spans 14 amino acids. The CDR3 spells CASSLSGTFERYTF. In DNA, the CDR3 is TGTGCCAGCAGCTTATCCGGGACATTCGAGCGCTACACCTTC.

There are a few counts of this clone. This CDR3 is also generated by other DNA sequences in the sample. The chain couples TRBV5-1 to TRBJ1-1; D might be TRBD1 (5 bases). Per the germline V gene, CDR1 is SGHRS and CDR2 is YFSETQ. The ends were cut back, 4 bases at V and 1 base at J, with 11 bases in the middle. The CDR3 is 14 residues long. DNA of the CDR3: TGCGCCAGCAGCATTGTGGGGGGGAACACTGAAGCTTTCTTT. Its protein is CASSIVGGNTEAFF. Supplemented by reference TRBV5-1 and TRBJ1-1, the full variable domain reads KAGVTQTPRYLIKTRGQQVTLSCSPISGHRSVSWYQQTPGQGLQFLFEYFSETQRNKGNFPGRFSGRQFSNSRSEMNVSTLELGDSALYLCASSIVGGNTEAFFGQGTRLTVV.

This chain uses TRBV28 with TRBJ1-2; D is unclear. The V gene lost 7 bases and the J gene lost 4 bases, with 13 bases spanning the gap. This CDR3 is 13 amino acids long. CDR1 and CDR2 from the germline V gene are MDHEN and SYDVKM. CDR3 region: CASNQAGTYGYTF. The CDR3 nucleotides read TGTGCCAGCAACCAGGCGGGAACCTATGGCTACACCTTC.

This clone was seen a few times. The J gene is TRBJ1-1, the V gene TRBV21-1. TRBV21-1 is marked as a pseudogene. This CDR3 has 14 amino acids. The CDR3 reads CASSKPEVVTEAFF. Here the CDR3 DNA reads TGTGCCAGCAGCAAACCGGAGGTAGTTACTGAAGCTTTCTTT.

This clone was observed a single time. This rearrangement joins TRBV14 to TRBJ2-7; the D gene is possibly TRBD2 (7 bases). The germline V and J ends were trimmed by 4 bases and 4 bases, with 17 bases remaining between them. This CDR3 has 15 residues. Germline-derived CDR1 and CDR2 are SGHDN and FVKESK. The CDR3 DNA is TGTGCCAGCAGCCCCTGGGGGGGACAAGGTTACGAGCAGTACTTC. Translation: CASSPWGGQGYEQYF.